This passage covers 17 T cell receptor beta chains from one sample sequenced in a study of blood T cell repertoires in COVID-19. The assay was immunoSEQ multiplex PCR, and TCRdb's table has in-frame clones only and misses some. The table shows approximately 310,000 clones, with approximately 89% occurring only once. Sequencing was done on a sample of peripheral blood. Every receptor here comes from a woman aged 50 to 60 who had recovered from COVID-19.

CDR3: CASSQDIPRGGQPQHF. CDR3 sequence (DNA): TGCGCCAGCAGCCAAGACATTCCCCGGGGAGGTCAGCCCCAGCATTTT. The genes are TRBV4-3 and TRBJ1-5; no reliable D call. V was cut by 0 bases and J by 6 bases, with 15 bases left in between. CDR3 size: 16 residues. Germline-derived CDR1 and CDR2 are LGHNA and YSLEER.

This chain links TRBV27 with TRBJ2-1, with 15 bases lining up with TRBD2. CDR3 length: 17 residues. V shed 4 bases, J shed 4 bases, and the junction held 5 bases outside the gene matches. Germline V gene data show CDR1 as MNHEY and CDR2 as SMNVEV (reference sequence). In DNA form, the CDR3 reads TGTGCCAGCAGTTCCCCCGGACTAGCGGGAGGGTACAATGAGCAGTTCTTC. The encoded protein is CASSSPGLAGGYNEQFF.

V usage is TRBV11-2 and J usage is TRBJ2-5; 9 positions match TRBD1. Germline V gene data show CDR1 as SGHAT and CDR2 as FQNNGV. The CDR3 loop spans 19 amino acids. The V and J ends lost 4 bases and 7 bases, in that order; junction bases with no gene match: 22. CDR3: CASSSELSRGTGLSGTQYF. For the CDR3, the DNA is TGTGCCAGCAGCTCCGAACTGAGTCGAGGGACAGGGCTGTCTGGGACCCAGTACTTC. Complete variable domain (other parts from reference TRBV11-2 and TRBJ2-5): EAGVAQSPRYKIIEKRQSVAFWCNPISGHATLYWYQQILGQGPKLLIQFQNNGVVDDSQLPKDRFSAERLKGVDSTLKIQPAKLEDSAVYLCASSSELSRGTGLSGTQYFGPGTRLLVL.

The chain couples TRBV28 to TRBJ1-5; 8 bases match TRBD1. Trimming at V came to 3 bases and at J to 4 bases, leaving 8 bases not matched to a gene. Germline loops: CDR1 MDHEN, CDR2 SYDVKM. This CDR3 is built from 16 residues. CDR3 region: CASSFSGQGRNQPQHF. As DNA, the CDR3 is TGTGCCAGCAGTTTCTCCGGACAGGGACGAAATCAGCCCCAGCATTTT.

The chain combines TRBV6-5 with TRBJ1-2, with D uncertain. Trimming removed 4 bases at V and 2 bases at J, with 8 bases between. The CDR3 totals 13 residues. Per germline, CDR1 MNHEY and CDR2 SVGAGI. This CDR3 is CASSWRQNYGYTF. The CDR3 region has the DNA TGTGCCAGCAGTTGGAGGCAGAACTATGGCTACACCTTC.

The chain combines TRBV7-9 with TRBJ2-2, with D possibly matching TRBD1 (5 bases). The CDR3 covers 16 residues. Trimming took off 1 base at V and 6 bases at J, with 15 bases between the two ends. CDR1 SEHNR and CDR2 FQNEAQ come from the germline V gene (reference sequence). CDR3 DNA sequence: TGTGCCAGCAGCTTAGAATTTGGCAGGGAAGCCGGGGAGCTGTTTTTT. Its protein is CASSLEFGREAGELFF.

This clone has a single count. The chain links TRBV7-9 to TRBJ1-2; 9 nucleotides match TRBD1. CDR3 size: 16 residues. The V gene end was trimmed by 3 bases and the J gene end by 2 bases; junction bases not matched to a gene: 7. Germline CDR1 and CDR2: SEHNR and FQNEAQ (reference sequence). The CDR3 DNA follows: TGTGCCAGCAGCTTCCTCCCCGGGACAGGGAACTATGGCTACACCTTC. It encodes CASSFLPGTGNYGYTF.

This rearrangement joins TRBV29-1 to TRBJ1-1, with D possibly TRBD1 on 6 matching bases. Trimming shortened V by 4 bases and J by 2 bases, and 8 bases separated the two germline ends. Germline V gene lookup returns CDR1 SQVTM and CDR2 ANQGSEA. The CDR3 runs 12 residues. The CDR3, as DNA: TGCAGCGTTGCACAGGGCAACACTGAAGCTTTCTTT. This gives the protein CSVAQGNTEAFF.

The V call is TRBV15, the J call TRBJ2-3, with no clear D. The CDR3 extends over 15 amino acids. V was clipped by 1 base and J by 2 bases, with 10 bases between them. CDR1 and CDR2 from the germline V gene are LNHNV and YYDKDF (reference sequence). For the CDR3, the DNA is TGTGCCACCAGCAGAGCTAGGCTCGCCACAGATACGCAGTATTTT. Its protein is CATSRARLATDTQYF. The variable domain in full, with the rest retrieved from reference TRBV15 and TRBJ2-3, is DAMVIQNPRYQVTQFGKPVTLSCSQTLNHNVMYWYQQKSSQAPKLLFHYYDKDFNNEADTPDNFQSRRPNTSFCFLDIRSPGLGDTAMYLCATSRARLATDTQYFGPGTRLTVL.

The chain has TRBV27 and TRBJ2-7; D may be TRBD1 (5 bases). The CDR3 covers 13 residues. Trimming pared 3 bases from V and 5 bases from J, leaving 11 bases between. In germline, CDR1 is MNHEY, CDR2 SMNVEV (reference sequence). CDR3 in DNA: TGTGCCAGCAGTTTCCAGGGTTTCAACGAGCAGTACTTC. It codes for CASSFQGFNEQYF.

The chain joins TRBV5-4 to TRBJ2-3, with 7 nucleotides matching TRBD2. Germline assignment: CDR1 SGHNT and CDR2 YYREEE (reference sequence). The CDR3 has 15 residues. V shed 3 bases and J 4 bases; nucleotides not matched to a gene: 8. The CDR3 is CASSSQAGWADTQYF. CDR3 nucleotides: TGTGCCAGCAGCTCCCAAGCGGGGTGGGCAGATACGCAGTATTTT.

The chain recombines TRBV5-8 with TRBJ2-6; 8 bases are a match to TRBD2. The CDR3 is 18 residues long. Looked up from germline, CDR1 is SGHTS and CDR2 is YDEGEE. V trimming: 4 bases; J trimming: 0 bases; junction bases outside the gene matches: 9. In DNA, the CDR3 is TGTGCCAGCAGCGGACCGCGGGGGGAGACCTCTGGGGCCAACGTCCTGACTTTC. Protein: CASSGPRGETSGANVLTF.

J is TRBJ2-1 and V is TRBV28; 10 bases match TRBD2. Germline V gene data show CDR1 as MDHEN and CDR2 as SYDVKM. V dropped 6 bases and J dropped 4; count of bases not matched to a gene: 12. CDR3 length equals 17 residues. CDR3 residues: CASRPTPASGSYNEQFF. CDR3 sequence (DNA): TGTGCCAGCAGACCCACCCCGGCTAGCGGGAGTTACAATGAGCAGTTCTTC.

V and J are TRBV6-2 or TRBV6-3 and TRBJ1-1, with TRBD1 as a possible D gene (6 bases). Germline CDR1 and CDR2: MNHEY and SVGEGT. The ends were cut back, 5 bases at V and 9 bases at J, with 19 bases in the middle. The CDR3 totals 14 residues. CDR3 loop: CASSLTIGTPKAFF. The CDR3 DNA reads TGTGCCAGCAGTCTTACCATCGGGACACCCAAAGCTTTCTTT.

The gene calls are TRBV18 and TRBJ1-2; 8 bases match TRBD1. With 2 bases clipped from V and 5 bases from J, the junction kept 7 bases outside the gene matches. Germline CDR1 KGHSH, CDR2 LQKENI. The CDR3 consists of 15 residues. The DNA for the CDR3 is TGTGCCAGCTCACCATTACAGGGGGAACCGTATGGCTACACCTTC. This codes for CASSPLQGEPYGYTF.

This clone occurred once. The chain joins TRBV5-6 to TRBJ1-2; D possibly corresponds to TRBD1 (5 bases). This CDR3 spans 14 amino acids. V lost 4 bases and J 5 bases, leaving 15 bases between the germline ends. Germline V CDR1 and CDR2: SGHDT, YYEEEE. Here the CDR3 reads CASSLPQGLYGYTF. CDR3 nucleotides: TGTGCCAGCAGCCTTCCCCAGGGACTATATGGCTACACCTTC.

The chain links TRBV3-1 (or the pseudogene TRBV3-2) to TRBJ1-5, with 8 positions matching TRBD1. The CDR3 is 14 residues long. Trimming cost V 1 base and J 5 bases; bases outside gene matches: 1. CDR1 and CDR2 from the germline V gene are LGHDT and YNNKEL (reference sequence). CDR3 in DNA: TGTGCCAGCAGCCAAGCAGGGGGCGATCAGCCCCAGCATTTT. Protein sequence: CASSQAGGDQPQHF.